The 21 T cell receptor beta chains listed next were all sequenced from one sample in a study of shared clonotypes between healthy human individuals. Repertoires were generated with immunoSEQ multiplex PCR, while TCRdb's copy carries only in-frame clones and drops some. The data show some 1,400,000 clones, roughly 96% seen once. Sequencing was performed on naive CD4+ T cells sorted from blood. Subset denoted: CD45RA+ positively selected. The receptor source for this set is a man aged 30 to 39 in good health.

The chain employs TRBV7-2 and TRBJ1-1; D is perhaps TRBD1 (5 bases). V shed 5 bases and J shed 0 bases, with 16 bases lying between them. This CDR3 has 16 amino acids. The germline V gene has CDR1 SGHTA and CDR2 FQGNSA. The chain's CDR3 is CASSRLGAGLNTEAFF. The CDR3 DNA reads as TGTGCCAGCAGCCGACTAGGGGCAGGTCTGAACACTGAAGCTTTCTTT.

The V and J genes are TRBV18 and TRBJ1-1; the D is unclear. The CDR3 totals 16 residues. Trimming shortened V by 5 bases and J by 1 base, and 17 bases separated the two germline ends. Per the germline V gene, CDR1 is KGHSH and CDR2 is LQKENI. CDR3 protein: CASSTPGGEKNTEAFF. The CDR3 DNA is TGTGCCAGCTCAACGCCGGGAGGCGAAAAGAACACTGAAGCTTTCTTT.

The chain joins TRBV7-8 to TRBJ2-4, with no clear D. Germline V gives CDR1 SGHVS, CDR2 FQNEAQ. The V end lost 5 bases, the J end lost 0 bases, and 8 bases lay between the germline ends. The length of the CDR3 is 14 residues. As DNA, the CDR3 is TGTGCCAGCAGCCCGATTCTAGCCAAAAACATTCAGTACTTC. This codes for CASSPILAKNIQYF.

The chain has TRBV7-6 and TRBJ1-1; D may be TRBD1 (5 bases). CDR3 length: 15 residues. CDR1 and CDR2 (germline): SGHVS, FNYEAQ. Trimming removed 8 bases from V and 1 base from J, with 17 bases in between. The CDR3 region is CASLEITGPNTEAFF. The CDR3 DNA sequence: TGTGCCAGCCTTGAGATAACAGGCCCGAACACTGAAGCTTTCTTT.

The J gene is TRBJ2-5, the V gene TRBV30, with TRBD1 matching 8 bases. CDR3 size: 15 residues. Looked up from germline, CDR1 is GTSNPN and CDR2 is SVGIG (reference sequence). With V trimmed by 6 bases and J by 5 bases, 14 bases remained unmatched. The CDR3 sequence: CACKNGTGSWETQYF. The CDR3 DNA reads TGTGCCTGCAAGAATGGGACAGGTAGTTGGGAGACCCAGTACTTC.

The rearrangement uses TRBV19 and TRBJ2-4, with unresolved D. CDR1 is LNHDA, CDR2 SQIVND, per germline (reference sequence). Between the trimmed V and J ends, which lost 4 bases and 3 bases, there was a span of 4 bases. CDR3 length: 12 amino acids. CDR3 in DNA: TGTGCCAGTAGTAGGGTCAAAAACATTCAGTACTTC. Translated, it gives CASSRVKNIQYF.

This chain links TRBV28 with TRBJ1-5; no clear D gene. Looked up from germline, CDR1 is MDHEN and CDR2 is SYDVKM. Trimming removed 5 bases from V and 5 bases from J, with 16 bases in between. This CDR3 spans 15 amino acids. The CDR3 region has the DNA TGTGCCAGCAGTCCCTCGGGCCTCTCAGATCAGCCCCAGCATTTT. It encodes CASSPSGLSDQPQHF.

This chain links TRBV7-9 with TRBJ1-2; perhaps TRBD1 as D (5 bases). Trimming shortened V by 5 bases and J by 6 bases, and 25 bases separated the two germline ends. The CDR3 runs 17 residues. CDR1 is SEHNR and CDR2 is FQNEAQ in the germline V gene (reference sequence). In DNA form, the CDR3 reads TGTGCCAGCAGCGAGAGTGGAGTACCCGCGACAGCAGATGGCTACACCTTC. Protein sequence: CASSESGVPATADGYTF.

The sample holds one count of this clone. The genes are TRBV5-1 and TRBJ1-1, with D unresolved. This CDR3 contains 15 residues. The germline V gene encodes CDR1 SGHRS and CDR2 YFSETQ. Trimming cost V 0 bases and J 3 bases, with 12 bases left between them. The CDR3 loop is CASSLAPRKDTEAFF. In DNA, the CDR3 is TGCGCCAGCAGCTTGGCCCCCAGGAAGGACACTGAAGCTTTCTTT. Using reference TRBV5-1 and TRBJ1-1 for the parts outside the CDR3, the full variable domain is KAGVTQTPRYLIKTRGQQVTLSCSPISGHRSVSWYQQTPGQGLQFLFEYFSETQRNKGNFPGRFSGRQFSNSRSEMNVSTLELGDSALYLCASSLAPRKDTEAFFGQGTRLTVV.

This clone was detected once. This chain connects TRBV10-3 to TRBJ1-5, with D tentatively TRBD1 (6 bases). CDR1 is ENHRY and CDR2 is SYGVKD in the germline V gene. The CDR3 contains 15 residues. Trimming took off 0 bases at V and 6 bases at J, with 12 bases between the two ends. The CDR3 region is CAISESLGAGQPQHF. DNA of the CDR3: TGTGCCATCAGTGAGTCGTTGGGGGCAGGTCAGCCCCAGCATTTT.

The chain couples TRBV7-2 to TRBJ1-5; D remains ambiguous. The ends were cut back, 2 bases at V and 9 bases at J, with 11 bases in the middle. The germline V gene encodes CDR1 SGHTA and CDR2 FQGNSA. The CDR3 runs to 13 residues. CDR3 in DNA: TGTGCCAGCAGCTTATCGCAAGTCCTGCCCCAGCATTTT. It specifies CASSLSQVLPQHF.

This sequence joins TRBV27 and TRBJ2-1; D ambiguous. Between the trimmed V and J ends, which lost 0 bases and 9 bases, there was a span of 21 bases. This CDR3 contains 17 residues. From germline, CDR1 is MNHEY and CDR2 SMNVEV (reference sequence). In DNA form, the CDR3 reads TGTGCCAGCAGTTTATCGCCCCTTCGTCCAAGTCAGAGTGAGCAGTTCTTC. This codes for CASSLSPLRPSQSEQFF.

The CDR3: CASSDGLKAFF. CDR3 nucleotides: TGTGCCAGCAGCGACGGACTTAAAGCTTTCTTT. This chain links TRBV28 with TRBJ1-1; D remains ambiguous. This CDR3 contains 11 residues. The V gene lost 6 bases and the J gene lost 9 bases, with 11 bases spanning the gap. Germline CDR1 MDHEN, CDR2 SYDVKM.

V usage is TRBV15 and J usage is TRBJ2-5; D remains unclear. Germline lookup yields CDR1 LNHNV and CDR2 YYDKDF (reference sequence). The CDR3 runs to 15 residues. V was trimmed by 0 bases and J by 3 bases, leaving 11 bases between them. The CDR3 nucleotides read TGTGCCACCAGCAGAGATCCCCTGGGGAAAGAGACCCAGTACTTC. Its protein product is CATSRDPLGKETQYF.

This chain links TRBV5-1 with TRBJ1-1, with 8 bases aligning to TRBD1. The CDR3 totals 16 residues. Trimming removed 4 bases from V and 4 bases from J; junction bases left unmatched: 12. In germline, CDR1 is SGHRS, CDR2 YFSETQ. In nucleotides, the CDR3 is TGCGCCAGCAGCCCGAAACCACAGGGGGTACGCACTGAAGCTTTCTTT. Translated, it gives CASSPKPQGVRTEAFF.

This sequence joins TRBV4-3 and TRBJ2-2; D remains unclear. CDR1 and CDR2 from the germline V gene are LGHNA and YSLEER. V was cut by 0 bases and J by 0 bases, with 14 bases left in between. The CDR3 sequence is 18 residues long. Here the CDR3 DNA reads TGCGCCAGCAGCCAAGACAGTTTGTCAGCAGCGAACACCGGGGAGCTGTTTTTT. Its translation: CASSQDSLSAANTGELFF.

The rearrangement joins TRBV2 to TRBJ1-5, with 9 bases lining up with TRBD1. The V gene's germline CDR1 is SNHLY and CDR2 FYNNEI. The J segment lost 0 bases and the V segment lost 5 bases, leaving 11 bases of the junction unmatched. The CDR3 is 18 amino acids. CDR3: CASSQEGQGIYSNQPQHF. The CDR3 coding sequence is TGTGCCAGCAGTCAAGAGGGACAGGGTATTTATAGCAATCAGCCCCAGCATTTT. Using reference TRBV2 and TRBJ1-5 for the parts outside the CDR3, the full variable domain is EPEVTQTPSHQVTQMGQEVILRCVPISNHLYFYWYRQILGQKVEFLVSFYNNEISEKSEIFDDQFSVERPDGSNFTLKIRSTKLEDSAMYFCASSQEGQGIYSNQPQHFGDGTRLSIL.

The chain uses TRBV5-1 and TRBJ2-6, with 10 nucleotides matching TRBD2. CDR1 SGHRS and CDR2 YFSETQ come from the germline V gene. CDR3 size: 20 residues. V trimming: 4 bases; J trimming: 2 bases; junction bases outside the gene matches: 15. The CDR3 sequence: CASSLPNPGLAGAGANVLTF. As DNA, the CDR3 is TGCGCCAGCAGCCTACCAAACCCCGGGCTAGCGGGAGCTGGGGCCAACGTCCTGACTTTC.

The V call is TRBV28, the J call TRBJ2-7; D is possibly TRBD2 (5 bases). Trimming took 5 bases from V and 7 from J, leaving 21 bases between them. The CDR3 runs 15 residues. The germline V gene has CDR1 MDHEN and CDR2 SYDVKM. The CDR3 nucleotides are TGTGCCAGCAGTCCCCTCGATATATCCTGGGAGGAGCAGTACTTC. Amino acid sequence: CASSPLDISWEEQYF.

The DNA of the CDR3 is TGTGCCAGCAGCCTCGGACTAGCGGACGAGCAGTACTTC. Translating gives CASSLGLADEQYF. The chain links TRBV14 to TRBJ2-7, with 10 positions matching TRBD2. The CDR3 extends over 13 amino acids. V lost 4 bases and J lost 5; bases outside the gene matches: 2. CDR1 is SGHDN, CDR2 FVKESK, per germline.

In DNA form, the CDR3 reads TGTGCCAGCAGTCTCACAGGGTTCACTGAAGCTTTCTTT. Protein product: CASSLTGFTEAFF. The rearrangement links TRBV28 to TRBJ1-1; D might be TRBD1 (6 bases). This CDR3 spans 13 amino acids. From germline, CDR1 is MDHEN and CDR2 SYDVKM. Trimming took 5 bases from V and 4 from J, leaving 11 bases between them.